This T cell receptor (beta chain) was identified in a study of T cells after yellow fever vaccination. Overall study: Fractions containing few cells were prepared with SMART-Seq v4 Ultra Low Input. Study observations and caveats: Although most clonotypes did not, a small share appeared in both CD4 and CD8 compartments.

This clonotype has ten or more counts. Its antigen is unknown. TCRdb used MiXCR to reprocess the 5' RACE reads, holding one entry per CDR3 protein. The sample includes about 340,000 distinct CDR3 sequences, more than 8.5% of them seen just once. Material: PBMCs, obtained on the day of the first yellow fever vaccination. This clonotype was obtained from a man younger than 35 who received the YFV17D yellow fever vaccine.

The CDR3 loop is CASSYRGRYQETQYF. The DNA of the CDR3 is TGTGCCAGCAGTTACAGGGGAAGGTACCAAGAGACCCAGTACTTC. The chain joins TRBV12-3 or TRBV12-4 to TRBJ2-5, with 7 bases that match TRBD1. The CDR3 runs to 15 residues. Trimming cost V 4 bases and J 0 bases; bases outside gene matches: 5.